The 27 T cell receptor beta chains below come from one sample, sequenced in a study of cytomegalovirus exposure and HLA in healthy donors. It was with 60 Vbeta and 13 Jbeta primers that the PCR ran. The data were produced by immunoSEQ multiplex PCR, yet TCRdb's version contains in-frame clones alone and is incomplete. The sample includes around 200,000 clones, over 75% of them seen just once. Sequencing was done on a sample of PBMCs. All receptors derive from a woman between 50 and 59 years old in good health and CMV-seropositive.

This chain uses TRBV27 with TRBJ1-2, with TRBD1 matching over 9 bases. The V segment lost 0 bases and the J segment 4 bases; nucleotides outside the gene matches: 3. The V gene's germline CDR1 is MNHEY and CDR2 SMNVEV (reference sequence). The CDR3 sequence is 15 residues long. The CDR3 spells CASSLSGTGPYGYTF. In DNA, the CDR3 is TGTGCCAGCAGTTTATCAGGGACAGGGCCCTATGGCTACACCTTC.

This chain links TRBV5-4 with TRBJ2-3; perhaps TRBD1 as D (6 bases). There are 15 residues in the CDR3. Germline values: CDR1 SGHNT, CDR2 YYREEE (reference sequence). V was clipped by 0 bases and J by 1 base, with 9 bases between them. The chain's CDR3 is CASSLGGPGTDTQYF. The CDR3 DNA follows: TGTGCCAGCAGCTTGGGGGGGCCGGGCACAGATACGCAGTATTTT.

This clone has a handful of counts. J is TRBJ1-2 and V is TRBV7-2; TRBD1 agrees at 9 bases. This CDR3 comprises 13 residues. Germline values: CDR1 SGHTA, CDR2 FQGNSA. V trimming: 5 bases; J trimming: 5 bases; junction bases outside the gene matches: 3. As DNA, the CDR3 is TGTGCCAGCAGCCCTGGGACAGGGTATGGCTACACCTTC. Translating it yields CASSPGTGYGYTF.

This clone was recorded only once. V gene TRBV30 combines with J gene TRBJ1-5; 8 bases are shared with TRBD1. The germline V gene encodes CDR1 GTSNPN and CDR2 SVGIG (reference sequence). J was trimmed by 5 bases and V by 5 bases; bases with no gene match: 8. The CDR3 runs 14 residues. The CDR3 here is CAWGPGGTDQPQHF. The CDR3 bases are TGTGCCTGGGGTCCAGGGGGCACGGATCAGCCCCAGCATTTT.

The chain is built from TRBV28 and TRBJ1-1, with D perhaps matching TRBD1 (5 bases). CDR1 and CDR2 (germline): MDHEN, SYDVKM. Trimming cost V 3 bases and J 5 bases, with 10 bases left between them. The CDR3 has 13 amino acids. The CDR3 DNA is TGTGCCAGCAGTTTCACGGCAGGGACTGAAGCTTTCTTT. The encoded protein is CASSFTAGTEAFF.

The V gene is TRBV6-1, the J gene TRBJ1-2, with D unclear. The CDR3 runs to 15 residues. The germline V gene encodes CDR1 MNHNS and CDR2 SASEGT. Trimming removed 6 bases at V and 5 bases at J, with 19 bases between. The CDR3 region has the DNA TGTGCCAGCAGCCCGTTTCCGGGGATTAGTTATGGCTACACCTTC. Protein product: CASSPFPGISYGYTF.

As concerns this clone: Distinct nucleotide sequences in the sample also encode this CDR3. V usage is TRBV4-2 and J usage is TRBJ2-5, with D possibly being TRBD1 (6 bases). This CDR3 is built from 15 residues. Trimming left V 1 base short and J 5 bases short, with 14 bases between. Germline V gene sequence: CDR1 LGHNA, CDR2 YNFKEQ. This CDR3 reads CASSQAGGSRETQYF. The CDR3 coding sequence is TGTGCCAGCAGCCAAGCTGGGGGCTCTAGGGAGACCCAGTACTTC.

The CDR3 loop reads CASSQPTGNYGYTF. CDR3 coding DNA: TGCGCCAGCAGCCAGCCAACAGGGAACTATGGCTACACCTTC. The chain is built from TRBV4-1 and TRBJ1-2, with D possibly TRBD1 on 6 matching bases. CDR3 length: 14 residues. Per germline, CDR1 MGHRA and CDR2 YSYEKL. V lost 3 bases and J lost 2, with 10 bases in between.

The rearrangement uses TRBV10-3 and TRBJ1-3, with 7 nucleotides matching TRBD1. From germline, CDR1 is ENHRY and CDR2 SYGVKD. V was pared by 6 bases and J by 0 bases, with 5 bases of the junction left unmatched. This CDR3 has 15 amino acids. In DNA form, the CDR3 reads TGTGCCATCAGGGACAGGAGTCACTCTGGAAACACCATATATTTT. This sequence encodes CAIRDRSHSGNTIYF.

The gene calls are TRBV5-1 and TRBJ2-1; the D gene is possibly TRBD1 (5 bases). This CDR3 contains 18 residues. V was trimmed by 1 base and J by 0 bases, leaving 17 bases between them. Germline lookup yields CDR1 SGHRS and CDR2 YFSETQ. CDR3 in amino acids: CASSLRVQVRDSYNEQFF. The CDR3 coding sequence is TGCGCCAGCAGCTTGAGGGTACAGGTCAGGGACTCCTACAATGAGCAGTTCTTC.

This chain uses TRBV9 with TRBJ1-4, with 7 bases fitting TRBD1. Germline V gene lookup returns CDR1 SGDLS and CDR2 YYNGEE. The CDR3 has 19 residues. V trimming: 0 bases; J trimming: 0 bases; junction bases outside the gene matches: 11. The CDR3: CASSVARDSPHATNEKLFF. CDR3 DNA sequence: TGTGCCAGCAGCGTAGCCCGGGACAGCCCCCATGCAACTAATGAAAAACTGTTTTTT.

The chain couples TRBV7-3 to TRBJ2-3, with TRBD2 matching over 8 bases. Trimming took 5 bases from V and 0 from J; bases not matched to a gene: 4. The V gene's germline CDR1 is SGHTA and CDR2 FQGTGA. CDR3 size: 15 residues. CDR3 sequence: CASSRGGASTDTQYF. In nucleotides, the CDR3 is TGTGCCAGCAGCCGGGGGGGGGCTAGCACAGATACGCAGTATTTT.

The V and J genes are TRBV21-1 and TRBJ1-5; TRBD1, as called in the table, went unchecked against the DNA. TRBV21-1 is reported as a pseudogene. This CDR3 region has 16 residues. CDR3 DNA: TGTGCCAGCACCGTGCGCCGGGACACACACAATCAGCCCCAGCATTTT. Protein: CASTVRRDTHNQPQHF.

DNA of the CDR3: TGTGCCAGCAGTGAAGTGGGGGGGCGGGATGAGCAGTTCTTC. This codes for CASSEVGGRDEQFF. This chain connects TRBV6-4 to TRBJ2-1; weak D call: TRBD2 (7 bases). This CDR3 spans 14 amino acids. Germline V gene sequence: CDR1 MRHNA, CDR2 SNTAGT. V was cut by 3 bases and J by 8 bases, with 14 bases left in between.

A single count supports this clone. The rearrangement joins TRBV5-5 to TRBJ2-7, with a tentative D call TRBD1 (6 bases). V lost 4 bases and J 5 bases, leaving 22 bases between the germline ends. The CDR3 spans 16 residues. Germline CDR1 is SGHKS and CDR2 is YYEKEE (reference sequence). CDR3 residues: CASSQLSLQGLHEQYF. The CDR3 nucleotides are TGTGCCAGCAGCCAGCTCAGCCTACAGGGCCTCCACGAGCAGTACTTC.

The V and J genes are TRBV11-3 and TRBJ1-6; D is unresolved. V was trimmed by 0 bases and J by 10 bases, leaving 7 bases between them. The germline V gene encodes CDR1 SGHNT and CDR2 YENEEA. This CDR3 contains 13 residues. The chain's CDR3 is CASSLDSWSPLHF. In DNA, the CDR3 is TGTGCCAGCAGCTTAGACAGTTGGTCACCCCTCCACTTT.

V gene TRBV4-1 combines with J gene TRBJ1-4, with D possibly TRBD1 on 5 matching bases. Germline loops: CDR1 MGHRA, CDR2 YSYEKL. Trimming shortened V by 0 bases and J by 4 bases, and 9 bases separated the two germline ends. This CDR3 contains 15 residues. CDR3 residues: CASSQELGGNEKLFF. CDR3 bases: TGCGCCAGCAGCCAAGAACTGGGGGGTAATGAAAAACTGTTTTTT.

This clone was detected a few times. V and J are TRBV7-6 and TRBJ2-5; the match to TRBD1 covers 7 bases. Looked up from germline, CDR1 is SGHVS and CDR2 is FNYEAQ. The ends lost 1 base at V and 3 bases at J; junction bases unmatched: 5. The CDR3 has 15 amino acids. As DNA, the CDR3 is TGTGCCAGCAGCTTAGGGGTGACAGGGAAAGAGACCCAGTACTTC. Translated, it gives CASSLGVTGKETQYF.

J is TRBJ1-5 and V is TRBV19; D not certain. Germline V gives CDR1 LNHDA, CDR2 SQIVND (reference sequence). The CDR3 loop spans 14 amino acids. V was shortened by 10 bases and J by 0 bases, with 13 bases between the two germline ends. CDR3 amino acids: CATERLYSNQPQHF. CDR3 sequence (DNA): TGTGCCACCGAGAGGCTGTATAGCAATCAGCCCCAGCATTTT. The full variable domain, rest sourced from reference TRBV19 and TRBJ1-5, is DGGITQSPKYLFRKEGQNVTLSCEQNLNHDAMYWYRQDPGQGLRLIYYSQIVNDFQKGDIAEGYSVSREKKESFPLTVTSAQKNPTAFYLCATERLYSNQPQHFGDGTRLSIL.

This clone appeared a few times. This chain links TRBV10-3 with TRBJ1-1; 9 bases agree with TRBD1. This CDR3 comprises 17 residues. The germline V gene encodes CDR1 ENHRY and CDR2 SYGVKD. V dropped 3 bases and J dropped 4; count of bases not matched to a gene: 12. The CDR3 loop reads CAISEPPRTGESTEAFF. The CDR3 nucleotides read TGTGCCATCAGTGAACCACCTAGGACAGGGGAGAGCACTGAAGCTTTCTTT.

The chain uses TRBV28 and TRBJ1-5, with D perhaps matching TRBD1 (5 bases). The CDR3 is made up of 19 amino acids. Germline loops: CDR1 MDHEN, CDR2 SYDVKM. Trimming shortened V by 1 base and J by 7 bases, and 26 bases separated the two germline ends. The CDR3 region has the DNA TGTGCCAGCAGTTTATCCGCTCGGCAGGGAGGATTTTTTTTGCAGCCCCAGCATTTT. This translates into CASSLSARQGGFFLQPQHF.

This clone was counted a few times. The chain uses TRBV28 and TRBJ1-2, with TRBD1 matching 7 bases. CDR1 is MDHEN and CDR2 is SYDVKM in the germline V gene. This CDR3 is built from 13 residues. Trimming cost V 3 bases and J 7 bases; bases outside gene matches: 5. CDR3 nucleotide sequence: TGTGCCAGCAGTTTCTACAGGGGCCGTGGCTACACCTTC. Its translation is CASSFYRGRGYTF.

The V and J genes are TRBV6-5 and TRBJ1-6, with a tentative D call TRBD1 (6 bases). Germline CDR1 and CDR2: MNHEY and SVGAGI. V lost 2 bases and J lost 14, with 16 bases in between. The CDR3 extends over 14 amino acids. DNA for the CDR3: TGTGCCAGCAGTTACAACACTGACAGGCCCACCCTCCACTTT. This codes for CASSYNTDRPTLHF.

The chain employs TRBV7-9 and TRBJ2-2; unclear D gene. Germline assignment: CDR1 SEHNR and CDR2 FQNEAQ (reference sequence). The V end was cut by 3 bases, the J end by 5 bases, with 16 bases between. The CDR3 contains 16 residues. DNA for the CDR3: TGTGCCAGCAGCTTGTATGTTAGCAGAAAAACCGGGGAGCTGTTTTTT. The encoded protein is CASSLYVSRKTGELFF.

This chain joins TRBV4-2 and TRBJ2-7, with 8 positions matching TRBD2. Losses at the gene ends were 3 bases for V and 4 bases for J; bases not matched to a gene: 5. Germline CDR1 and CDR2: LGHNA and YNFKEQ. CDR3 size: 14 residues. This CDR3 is CASSQLTGGYEQYF. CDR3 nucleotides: TGTGCCAGCAGCCAGCTAACGGGGGGGTACGAGCAGTACTTC.

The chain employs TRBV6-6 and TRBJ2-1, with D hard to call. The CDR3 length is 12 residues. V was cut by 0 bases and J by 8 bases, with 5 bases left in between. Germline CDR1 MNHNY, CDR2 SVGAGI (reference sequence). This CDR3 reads CASSYSSYEQFF. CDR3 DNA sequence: TGTGCCAGCAGTTACTCAAGCTATGAGCAGTTCTTC.

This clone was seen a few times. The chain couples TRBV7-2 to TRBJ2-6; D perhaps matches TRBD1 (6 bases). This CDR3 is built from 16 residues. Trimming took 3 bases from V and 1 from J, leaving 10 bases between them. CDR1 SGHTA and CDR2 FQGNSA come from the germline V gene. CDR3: CASSLAQGSGANVLTF. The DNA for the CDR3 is TGTGCCAGCAGCTTGGCACAGGGATCTGGGGCCAACGTCCTGACTTTC.